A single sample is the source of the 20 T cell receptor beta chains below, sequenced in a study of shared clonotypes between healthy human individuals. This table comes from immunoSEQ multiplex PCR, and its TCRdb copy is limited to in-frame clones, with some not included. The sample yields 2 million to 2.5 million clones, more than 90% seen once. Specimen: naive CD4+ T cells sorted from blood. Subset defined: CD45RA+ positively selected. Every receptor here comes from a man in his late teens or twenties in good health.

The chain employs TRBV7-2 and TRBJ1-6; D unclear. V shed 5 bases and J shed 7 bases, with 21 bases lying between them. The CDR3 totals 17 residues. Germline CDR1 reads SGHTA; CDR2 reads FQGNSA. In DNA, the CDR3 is TGTGCCAGCAGCCTCGAACTGGCCTCAAGCCCGAATTCACCCCTCCACTTT. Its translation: CASSLELASSPNSPLHF. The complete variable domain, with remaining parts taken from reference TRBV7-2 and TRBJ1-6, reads GAGVSQSPSNKVTEKGKDVELRCDPISGHTALYWYRQSLGQGLEFLIYFQGNSAPDKSGLPSDRFSAERTGGSVSTLTIQRTQQEDSAVYLCASSLELASSPNSPLHFGNGTRLTVT.

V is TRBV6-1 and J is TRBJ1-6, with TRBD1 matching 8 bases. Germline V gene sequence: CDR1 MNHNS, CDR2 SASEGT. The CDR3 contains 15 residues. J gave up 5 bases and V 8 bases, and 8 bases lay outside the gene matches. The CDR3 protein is CASPSPRGHNSPLHF. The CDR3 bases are TGTGCCAGCCCTTCGCCCAGGGGGCATAATTCACCCCTCCACTTT.

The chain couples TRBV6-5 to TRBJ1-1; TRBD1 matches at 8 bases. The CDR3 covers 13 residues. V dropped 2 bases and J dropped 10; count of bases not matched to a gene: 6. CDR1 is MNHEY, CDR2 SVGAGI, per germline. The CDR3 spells CASSYDLQGGAFF. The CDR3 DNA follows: TGTGCCAGCAGTTACGATCTACAGGGGGGAGCTTTCTTT.

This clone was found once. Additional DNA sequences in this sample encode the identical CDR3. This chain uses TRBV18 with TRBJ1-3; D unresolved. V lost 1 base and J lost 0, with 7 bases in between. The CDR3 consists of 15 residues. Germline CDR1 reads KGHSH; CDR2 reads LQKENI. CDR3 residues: CASSPLQSSGNTIYF. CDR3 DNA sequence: TGTGCCAGCTCACCACTCCAGTCCTCTGGAAACACCATATATTTT. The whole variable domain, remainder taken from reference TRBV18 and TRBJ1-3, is NAGVMQNPRHLVRRRGQEARLRCSPMKGHSHVYWYRQLPEEGLKFMVYLQKENIIDESGMPKERFSAEFPKEGPSILRIQQVVRGDSAAYFCASSPLQSSGNTIYFGEGSWLTVV.

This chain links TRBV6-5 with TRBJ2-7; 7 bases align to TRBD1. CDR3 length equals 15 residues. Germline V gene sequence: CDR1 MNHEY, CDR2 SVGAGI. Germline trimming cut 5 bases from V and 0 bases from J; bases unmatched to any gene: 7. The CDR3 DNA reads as TGTGCCAGCAGTCGCGGACAGGTTCTCTCCTACGAGCAGTACTTC. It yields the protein CASSRGQVLSYEQYF.

CDR3 nucleotides: TGTGCCAGCACCCTGGCGGGACTAGCGGGACCCGGCACAGATACGCAGTATTTT. Translating it yields CASTLAGLAGPGTDTQYF. The rearrangement links TRBV11-2 to TRBJ2-3; 13 bases match TRBD2. This CDR3 contains 18 residues. J was trimmed by 1 base and V by 7 bases; bases with no gene match: 11. Germline loops: CDR1 SGHAT, CDR2 FQNNGV.

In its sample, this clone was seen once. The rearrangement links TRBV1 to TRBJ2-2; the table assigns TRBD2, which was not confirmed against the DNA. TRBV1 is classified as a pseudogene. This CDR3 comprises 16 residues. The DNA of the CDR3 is TGCACCAGCAGCCTTAGGCTAGCGGGAGGCACCGGGGAGCTGTTTTTT. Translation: CTSSLRLAGGTGELFF.

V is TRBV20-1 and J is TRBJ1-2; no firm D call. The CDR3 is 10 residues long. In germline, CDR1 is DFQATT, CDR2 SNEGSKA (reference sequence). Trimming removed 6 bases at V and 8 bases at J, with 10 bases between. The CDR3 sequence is CSAMREGYTF. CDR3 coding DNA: TGCAGTGCAATGAGAGAGGGCTACACCTTC.

The CDR3, as DNA: TGTGCCTGGAGTGTCTCCTGGACTAGCGGCAGTTACAATGAGCAGTTCTTC. Amino acids: CAWSVSWTSGSYNEQFF. The chain is built from TRBV30 and TRBJ2-1; 10 bases fit TRBD2. V dropped 0 bases and J dropped 4; count of bases not matched to a gene: 9. Per the germline V gene, CDR1 is GTSNPN and CDR2 is SVGIG (reference sequence). The CDR3 sequence is 17 residues long. Together with reference TRBV30 and TRBJ2-1, the CDR3 gives the full variable domain: SQTIHQWPATLVQPVGSPLSLECTVEGTSNPNLYWYRQAAGRGLQLLFYSVGIGQISSEVPQNLSASRPQDRQFILSSKKLLLSDSGFYLCAWSVSWTSGSYNEQFFGPGTRLTVL.

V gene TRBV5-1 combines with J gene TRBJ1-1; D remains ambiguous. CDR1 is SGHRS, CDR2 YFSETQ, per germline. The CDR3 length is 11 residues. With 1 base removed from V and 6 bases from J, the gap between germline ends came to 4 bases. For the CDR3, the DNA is TGCGCCAGCAGCTTGTTCTCTGAAGCTTTCTTT. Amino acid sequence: CASSLFSEAFF.

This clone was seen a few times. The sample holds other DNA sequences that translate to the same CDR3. The CDR3 region has the DNA TGTGCCAGCAGTTCGGGACAGTATAATTCACCCCTCCACTTT. Translating gives CASSSGQYNSPLHF. The rearrangement joins TRBV27 to TRBJ1-6; the match to TRBD1 covers 7 bases. The CDR3 has 14 residues. V shed 4 bases and J 4 bases; nucleotides not matched to a gene: 1. Germline assignment: CDR1 MNHEY and CDR2 SMNVEV (reference sequence).

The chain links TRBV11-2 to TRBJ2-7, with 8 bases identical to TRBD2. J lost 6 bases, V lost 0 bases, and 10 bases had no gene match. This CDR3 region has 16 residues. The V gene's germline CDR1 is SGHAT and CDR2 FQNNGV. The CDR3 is CASSLDRNSGIGEQYF. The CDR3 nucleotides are TGTGCCAGCAGCTTAGATCGGAATAGCGGGATAGGCGAGCAGTACTTC.

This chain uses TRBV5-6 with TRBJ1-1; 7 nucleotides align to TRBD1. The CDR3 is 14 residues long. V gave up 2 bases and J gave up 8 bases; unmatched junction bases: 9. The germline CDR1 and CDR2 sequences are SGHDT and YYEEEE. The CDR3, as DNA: TGTGCCAGCAGCTTCTGGGACAGAGCGCCAGAAGCTTTCTTT. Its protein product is CASSFWDRAPEAFF.

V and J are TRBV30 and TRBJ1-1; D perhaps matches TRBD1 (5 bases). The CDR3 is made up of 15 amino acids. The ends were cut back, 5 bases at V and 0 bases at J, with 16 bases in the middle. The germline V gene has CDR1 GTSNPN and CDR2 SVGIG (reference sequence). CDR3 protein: CAWAAGLGMNTEAFF. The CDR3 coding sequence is TGTGCCTGGGCAGCAGGGCTGGGCATGAACACTGAAGCTTTCTTT.

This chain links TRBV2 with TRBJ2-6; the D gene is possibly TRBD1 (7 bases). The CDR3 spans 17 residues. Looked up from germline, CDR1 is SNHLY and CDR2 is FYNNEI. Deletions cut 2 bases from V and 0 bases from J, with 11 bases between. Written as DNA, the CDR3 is TGTGCCAGCAGTGAACAGGGGGGATTCTCTGGGGCCAACGTCCTGACTTTC. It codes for CASSEQGGFSGANVLTF.

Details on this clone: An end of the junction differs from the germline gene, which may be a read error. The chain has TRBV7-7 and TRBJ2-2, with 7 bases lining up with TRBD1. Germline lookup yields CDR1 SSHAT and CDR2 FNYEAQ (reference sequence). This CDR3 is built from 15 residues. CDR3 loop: CASSSDRVGTGELFF. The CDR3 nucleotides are TGTGCTAGCAGTTCTGACAGGGTTGGCACCGGGGAGCTGTTTTTT. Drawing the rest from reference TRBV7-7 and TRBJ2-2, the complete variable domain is GAGVSQSPRYKVTKRGQDVTLRCDPISSHATLYWYQQALGQGPEFLTYFNYEAQPDKSGLPSDRFSAERPEGSISTLTIQRTEQRDSAMYRCASSSDRVGTGELFFGEGSRLTVL.

CDR3 amino acids: CASSRSYYEQYF. The CDR3 DNA reads TGTGCCAGCAGTCGCTCCTACTACGAGCAGTACTTC. The chain is built from TRBV28 and TRBJ2-7; unclear D gene. V was shortened by 5 bases and J by 3 bases, with 8 bases between the two germline ends. CDR1 and CDR2 (germline): MDHEN, SYDVKM. The CDR3 is 12 amino acids.

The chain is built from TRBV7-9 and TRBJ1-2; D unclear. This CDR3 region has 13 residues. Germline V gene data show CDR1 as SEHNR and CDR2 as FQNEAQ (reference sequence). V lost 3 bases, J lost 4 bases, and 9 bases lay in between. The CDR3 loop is CASSLTVGYGYTF. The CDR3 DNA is TGTGCCAGCAGCTTGACGGTTGGCTATGGCTACACCTTC.

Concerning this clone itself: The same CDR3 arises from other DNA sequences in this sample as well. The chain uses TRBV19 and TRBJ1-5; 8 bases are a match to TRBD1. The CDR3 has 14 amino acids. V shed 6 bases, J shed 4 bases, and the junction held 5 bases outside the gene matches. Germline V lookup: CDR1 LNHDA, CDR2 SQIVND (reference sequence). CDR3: CASSPGQGNQPQHF. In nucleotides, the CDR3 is TGTGCCAGTAGCCCTGGACAGGGTAATCAGCCCCAGCATTTT.

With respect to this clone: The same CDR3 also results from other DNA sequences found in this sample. The CDR3 sequence is CASSLPGPYEQYF. The CDR3 DNA reads TGTGCCAGCAGTTTACCGGGACCCTACGAGCAGTACTTC. The chain uses TRBV28 and TRBJ2-7; either TRBD1 or TRBD2 may fit D (5 bases each). This CDR3 spans 13 amino acids. V lost 2 bases to trimming and J lost 2 bases, with 7 bases between them. Germline V gene data show CDR1 as MDHEN and CDR2 as SYDVKM.